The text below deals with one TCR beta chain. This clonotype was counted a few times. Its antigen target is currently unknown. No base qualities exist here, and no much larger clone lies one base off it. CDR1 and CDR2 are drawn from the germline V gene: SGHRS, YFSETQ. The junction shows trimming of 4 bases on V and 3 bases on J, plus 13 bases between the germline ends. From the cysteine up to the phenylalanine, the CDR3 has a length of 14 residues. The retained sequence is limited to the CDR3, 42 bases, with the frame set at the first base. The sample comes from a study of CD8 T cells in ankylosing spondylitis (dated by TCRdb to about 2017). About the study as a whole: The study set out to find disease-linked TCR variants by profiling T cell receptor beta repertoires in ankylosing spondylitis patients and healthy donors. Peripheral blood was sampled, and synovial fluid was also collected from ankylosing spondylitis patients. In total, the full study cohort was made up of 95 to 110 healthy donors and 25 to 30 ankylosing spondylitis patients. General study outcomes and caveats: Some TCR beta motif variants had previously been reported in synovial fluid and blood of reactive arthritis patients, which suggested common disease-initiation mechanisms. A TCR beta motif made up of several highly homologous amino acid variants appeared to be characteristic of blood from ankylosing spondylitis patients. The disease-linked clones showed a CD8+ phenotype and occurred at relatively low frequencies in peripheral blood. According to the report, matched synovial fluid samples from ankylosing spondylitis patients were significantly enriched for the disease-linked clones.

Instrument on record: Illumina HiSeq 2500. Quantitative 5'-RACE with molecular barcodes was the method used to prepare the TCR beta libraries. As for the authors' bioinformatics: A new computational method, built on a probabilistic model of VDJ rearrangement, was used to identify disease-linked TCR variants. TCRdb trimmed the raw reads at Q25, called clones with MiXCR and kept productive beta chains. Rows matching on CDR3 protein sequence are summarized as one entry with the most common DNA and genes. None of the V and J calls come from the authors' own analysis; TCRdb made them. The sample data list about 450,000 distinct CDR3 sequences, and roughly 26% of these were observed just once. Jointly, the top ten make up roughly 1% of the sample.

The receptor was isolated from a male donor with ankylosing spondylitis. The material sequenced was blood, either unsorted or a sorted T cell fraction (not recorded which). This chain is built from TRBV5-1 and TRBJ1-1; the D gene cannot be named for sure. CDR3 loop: CASSAQAGDTEAFF. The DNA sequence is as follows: TGCGCCAGCAGCGCGCAGGCCGGTGACACTGAAGCTTTCTTT.